This section outlines one T cell receptor beta chain sequence together with its context. Only a few counts were recorded for this clonotype. The antigen it binds to is not known. The sample holds no much larger clone one base away, and base qualities are not on file. This sample is drawn from a study of human T cells and chemical hapten exposure (dated by TCRdb to about 2021). For the study in its entirety: For sensitization, 2% DPC in acetone was applied to a 2 cm by 2 cm area of upper inner arm skin. Patients additionally received weekly therapeutic DPC doses to the scalp throughout the roughly 26-week study period. Patch testing was performed on the upper back with Finn chambers containing 0.01% DPC, and the patch tests were scored after 6 days according to International Contact Dermatitis Research Group standards. The patient cohort, mostly female, included alopecia areata with under or over 50% scalp involvement, alopecia totalis and alopecia universalis. Libraries were combined into a pool for sequencing, and differences in TCR yield between samples came mainly from small differences in library volumes within the pool. The study tracked peripheral blood TCR repertoire changes in vivo during primary and secondary sensitization to the hapten diphenylcyclopropenone (DPC) in alopecia patients. Blood samples were taken from patients before sensitization (week 0) and then at 2, 6 and about 24 weeks after DPC sensitization. Some 29 alopecia patients provided blood for TCR sequencing at one to four time points (pre-sensitization, 2, 6 and 24 weeks). On the study overall, not on this receptor specifically: After repeated subsampling, the strength of the expansion versus patch-test correlation and the threshold at which it became significant changed. All patients had alopecia, a presumed autoimmune disease, so their immune response might differ from that of healthy individuals. Compared with pre-sensitization or healthy control sets, expanded TCRs formed significantly more large CDR3 similarity clusters, which is consistent with antigen-driven responses. The number of TCRs above 1 in 1000 frequency did not change with DPC sensitization; there was no evidence of global repertoire structure alterations. Patch test score was positively correlated with the number of PT1 expanded TCRs, with significance at thresholds 8, 16 and 32 but not at 4.

The germline V gene gives CDR1 as MDHEN and CDR2 as SYDVKM. The junction shows trimming of 6 bases on V and 0 bases on J, plus 21 bases between the germline ends. From cysteine to phenylalanine, the CDR3 is 17 amino acids long. Only the CDR3 region is kept as DNA, spanning 51 bases read in frame from base 1. Libraries were made using RACE. TCRdb lists the instrument as NextSeq 500. Library preparation attached unique molecular identifiers to individual cDNA molecules for quantitative, reproducible TCR counting. Each blood RNA sample was used to sequence both TCR alpha and TCR beta chains. Concerning the study's data processing: A median of about 87,000 TCRs per sample was observed, with a range of roughly 23,224 to 700,000. V, J and CDR3 annotation of the TCR reads was carried out using the Decombinator software suite. To make PS versus PT1 abundance plots, every sample was subsampled to the same number of TCRs (28,000). Expanded TCRs were defined as absent before sensitization and observed at least eight times at the 2-week time point. The public reads were run again by TCRdb, first through fastp at Q25 and then through MiXCR, and only productive beta chains were kept. CDR3 protein duplicates are merged, each entry listing the most common genes and DNA. The V and J calls follow TCRdb's processing rather than the paper's. Recorded for this sample are 95,000 to 100,000 distinct CDR3 sequences; 10% to 12% of them occurred a single time. Under 4% of the sample rests with the top ten.

The time point label on this specimen signifies: pre-sensitization, week 0. Read against the paper, the sample's treatment or condition label means: therapeutic diphenylcyclopropenone sensitization with weekly scalp DPC. At each patch-test visit, blood was drawn before the patch test was applied. Eligible patients were aged 18 to 70, diagnosed with alopecia, deemed suitable for DPC therapy, and excluded if pregnant. Unfractionated whole blood was collected in Tempus Blood RNA tubes, and total RNA was extracted from that blood. Sequenced material: whole blood, taken in connection with sensitization to the hapten diphenylcyclopropenone (DPC). The rearranged chain carries TRBV28 and TRBJ2-7; the D gene is possibly TRBD2, with 7 bases matching. This clonotype was sampled from a woman aged 60-70 years with alopecia areata. Some clones in this sample may be carry-over from other donors' samples. The sequence in DNA is TGTGCCAGCAGCTCACCGGGGGGCCGCTTATTCTCCTACGAGCAGTACTTC. The resulting protein is CASSSPGGRLFSYEQYF.